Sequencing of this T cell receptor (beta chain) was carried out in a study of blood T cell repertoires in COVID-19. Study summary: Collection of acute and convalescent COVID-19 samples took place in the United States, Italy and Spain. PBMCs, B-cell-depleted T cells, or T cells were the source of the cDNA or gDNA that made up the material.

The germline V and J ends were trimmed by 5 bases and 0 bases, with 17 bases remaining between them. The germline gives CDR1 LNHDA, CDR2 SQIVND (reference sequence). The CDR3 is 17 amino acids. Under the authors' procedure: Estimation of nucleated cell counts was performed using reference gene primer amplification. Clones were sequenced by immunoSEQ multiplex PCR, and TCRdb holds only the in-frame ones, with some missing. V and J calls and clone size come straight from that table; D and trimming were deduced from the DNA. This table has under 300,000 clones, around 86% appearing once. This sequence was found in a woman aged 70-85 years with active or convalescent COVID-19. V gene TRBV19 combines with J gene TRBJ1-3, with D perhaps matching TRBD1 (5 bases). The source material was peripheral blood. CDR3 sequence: CASSLQGPLGSGNTIYF. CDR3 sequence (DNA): TGTGCCAGTAGTCTCCAGGGTCCCCTAGGCTCTGGAAACACCATATATTTT.